Following are 19 T cell receptor beta chains from one sample sequenced in a study of cytomegalovirus exposure and HLA in healthy donors. Measured with immunoSEQ multiplex PCR; TCRdb has only the in-frame clones, and not every one. The data hold approximately 56,000 clones, with approximately 90% observed a single time. The sample comprised PBMCs. These receptors were taken from a man in his late teens or twenties in good health and CMV-seronegative.

The chain combines TRBV2 with TRBJ1-1; D perhaps matches TRBD1 (5 bases). V was pared by 7 bases and J by 1 base, with 22 bases between. The CDR3 runs 17 residues. Germline-derived CDR1 and CDR2 are SNHLY and FYNNEI. CDR3 residues: CASKGLGEYRENTEAFF. DNA for the CDR3: TGTGCCAGCAAGGGGTTGGGCGAGTATCGAGAGAACACTGAAGCTTTCTTT. Looking up the rest from reference TRBV2 and TRBJ1-1 gives the full variable domain: EPEVTQTPSHQVTQMGQEVILRCVPISNHLYFYWYRQILGQKVEFLVSFYNNEISEKSEIFDDQFSVERPDGSNFTLKIRSTKLEDSAMYFCASKGLGEYRENTEAFFGQGTRLTVV.

CDR3 in DNA: TGTGCCAGCAGTGAAATTCTTGAGGTAGATACGCAGTATTTT. Its protein is CASSEILEVDTQYF. This chain joins TRBV25-1 and TRBJ2-3; D ambiguous. The germline V and J ends were trimmed by 2 bases and 5 bases, with 11 bases remaining between them. Germline lookup yields CDR1 MGHDK and CDR2 SYGVNS. The CDR3 runs to 14 residues.

A few counts support this clone. The chain has TRBV13 and TRBJ1-3; D remains unclear. The V end was cut by 5 bases, the J end by 1 base, with 9 bases between. The CDR3 consists of 14 residues. Germline V gene data show CDR1 as PRHDT and CDR2 as FYEKMQ (reference sequence). The CDR3 DNA is TGTGCCAGCAGCCCCCGTATGTCTGGAAACACCATATATTTT. It translates to CASSPRMSGNTIYF.

The genes are TRBV9 and TRBJ2-1, with 12 bases identical to TRBD2. Trimming cost V 2 bases and J 8 bases; bases outside gene matches: 8. Germline values: CDR1 SGDLS, CDR2 YYNGEE. The CDR3 spans 16 residues. DNA of the CDR3: TGTGCCAGCAGCGTCGGGGTACTAGCGGGAGGATATGAGCAGTTCTTC. It translates to CASSVGVLAGGYEQFF.

The chain carries TRBV13 and TRBJ2-5; possible D gene TRBD2, 6 bases. The CDR3 sequence is 15 residues long. Per germline, CDR1 PRHDT and CDR2 FYEKMQ (reference sequence). Trimming removed 5 bases from V and 1 base from J, with 14 bases in between. In DNA, the CDR3 is TGTGCCAGCAGCCGTAATTGGGACTCCCAAGAGACCCAGTACTTC. Encoded protein: CASSRNWDSQETQYF. Full variable domain (rest looked up from reference TRBV13 and TRBJ2-5): AAGVIQSPRHLIKEKRETATLKCYPIPRHDTVYWYQQGPGQDPQFLISFYEKMQSDKGSIPDRFSAQQFSDYHSELNMSSLELGDSALYFCASSRNWDSQETQYFGPGTRLLVL.

This chain links TRBV9 with TRBJ2-1, with D possibly matching TRBD2 (5 bases). The CDR3 extends over 15 amino acids. The V gene lost 4 bases and the J gene lost 1 base, with 12 bases spanning the gap. Germline assignment: CDR1 SGDLS and CDR2 YYNGEE. CDR3 loop: CASSSSWESYNEQFF. CDR3 bases: TGTGCCAGCAGCTCATCGTGGGAGTCCTACAATGAGCAGTTCTTC.

The chain couples TRBV27 to TRBJ2-7, with 9 bases identical to TRBD1. V was clipped by 8 bases and J by 6 bases; unmatched bases: 8. Per the germline V gene, CDR1 is MNHEY and CDR2 is SMNVEV (reference sequence). The CDR3 length is 13 residues. CDR3 nucleotides: TGTGCCAGCGGTAGGGGACAGGGTTTCGAGCAGTACTTC. This codes for CASGRGQGFEQYF.

J is TRBJ2-1 and V is TRBV6-4, with 8 bases lining up with TRBD1. There are 17 residues in the CDR3. V gave up 0 bases and J gave up 7 bases; unmatched junction bases: 11. Germline V gene data show CDR1 as MRHNA and CDR2 as SNTAGT. The CDR3 sequence is CASSDSVSAGGKNEQFF. The DNA for the CDR3 is TGTGCCAGCAGTGACTCAGTGTCGGCAGGGGGCAAGAATGAGCAGTTCTTC.

The V and J genes are TRBV7-9 and TRBJ2-7; perhaps TRBD1 as D (5 bases). Trimming took off 3 bases at V and 3 bases at J, with 12 bases between the two ends. There are 14 residues in the CDR3. Germline CDR1 SEHNR, CDR2 FQNEAQ (reference sequence). DNA for the CDR3: TGTGCCAGCAGCTTTTCAGGGATCCTCTACGAGCAGTACTTC. This gives the protein CASSFSGILYEQYF.

J is TRBJ2-1 and V is TRBV19, with 7 bases matching TRBD2. V lost 10 bases and J lost 7; bases outside the gene matches: 13. Germline CDR1 reads LNHDA; CDR2 reads SQIVND (reference sequence). The CDR3 sequence is 14 residues long. The CDR3 nucleotides read TGTGCCACCCAATGGGGGAGGGCATTGAATGAGCAGTTCTTC. It yields the protein CATQWGRALNEQFF. Filled out from reference TRBV19 and TRBJ2-1, the complete variable domain reads DGGITQSPKYLFRKEGQNVTLSCEQNLNHDAMYWYRQDPGQGLRLIYYSQIVNDFQKGDIAEGYSVSREKKESFPLTVTSAQKNPTAFYLCATQWGRALNEQFFGPGTRLTVL.

The chain couples TRBV29-1 to TRBJ2-3; D not resolved. The V gene's germline CDR1 is SQVTM and CDR2 ANQGSEA. The CDR3 length is 12 residues. The V end lost 4 bases, the J end lost 0 bases, and 5 bases lay between the germline ends. CDR3 in DNA: TGCAGCGTTGCCCCTAGCACAGATACGCAGTATTTT. It specifies CSVAPSTDTQYF.

This chain uses TRBV7-9 with TRBJ1-4; tentative D call: TRBD1 (5 bases). Germline CDR1 SEHNR, CDR2 FQNEAQ (reference sequence). There are 14 residues in the CDR3. The ends were cut back, 1 base at V and 7 bases at J, with 10 bases in the middle. CDR3: CASSLGQGSEKLFF. DNA for the CDR3: TGTGCCAGCAGCTTAGGGCAGGGCAGTGAAAAACTGTTTTTT.

The rearrangement uses TRBV18 and TRBJ1-5, with a tentative D call TRBD1 (5 bases). The CDR3 spans 15 residues. The V and J ends lost 3 bases and 0 bases respectively, with 9 bases between them. Looked up from germline, CDR1 is KGHSH and CDR2 is LQKENI. The CDR3 DNA follows: TGTGCCAGCTCACCTCCAGGGCCTAGCAATCAGCCCCAGCATTTT. Protein product: CASSPPGPSNQPQHF.

V is TRBV14 and J is TRBJ2-2, with a weak D call TRBD1 (5 bases). This CDR3 is 14 amino acids long. The V gene lost 5 bases and the J gene lost 0 bases, with 7 bases spanning the gap. Germline V gives CDR1 SGHDN, CDR2 FVKESK. The CDR3 nucleotides are TGTGCCAGCAGCGGGGCTACGAACACCGGGGAGCTGTTTTTT. Its translation: CASSGATNTGELFF.

The V and J genes are TRBV5-4 and TRBJ1-2; TRBD1 agrees at 7 bases. Looked up from germline, CDR1 is SGHNT and CDR2 is YYREEE (reference sequence). Unmatched junction bases numbered 8, after V lost 0 bases and J lost 0 bases. CDR3 length equals 17 residues. Written as DNA, the CDR3 is TGTGCCAGCAGCTTGGGGACAGGTTCGTTATCTAACTATGGCTACACCTTC. This gives the protein CASSLGTGSLSNYGYTF.

The CDR3 protein is CASSLEGDSNQPQHF. DNA for the CDR3: TGTGCCAGCAGCTTAGAGGGGGATAGCAATCAGCCCCAGCATTTT. The chain uses TRBV7-9 and TRBJ1-5; weak D call: TRBD1 (6 bases). Germline assignment: CDR1 SEHNR and CDR2 FQNEAQ (reference sequence). The CDR3 is made up of 15 amino acids. V dropped 1 base and J dropped 0 bases, with 7 bases sitting between them.

CDR3 residues: CASSLGASQPQHF. CDR3 DNA sequence: TGTGCCAGCAGTTTGGGGGCCAGTCAGCCCCAGCATTTT. The gene calls are TRBV27 and TRBJ1-5, with TRBD1 as a possible D gene (6 bases). Trimming took off 3 bases at V and 6 bases at J, with 9 bases between the two ends. CDR3 length equals 13 residues. Germline values: CDR1 MNHEY, CDR2 SMNVEV (reference sequence).

This chain links TRBV5-1 with TRBJ2-6; 7 positions match TRBD1. The V segment lost 0 bases and the J segment 2 bases; nucleotides outside the gene matches: 2. The germline CDR1 and CDR2 sequences are SGHRS and YFSETQ. The CDR3 consists of 16 residues. The CDR3 bases are TGCGCCAGCAGCTTGGATGGACAGGCTGGGGCCAACGTCCTGACTTTC. It codes for CASSLDGQAGANVLTF.

The chain uses TRBV10-3 and TRBJ2-1, with 9 positions matching TRBD2. J gave up 1 base and V 8 bases, and 6 bases lay outside the gene matches. Germline V gene data show CDR1 as ENHRY and CDR2 as SYGVKD. There are 15 residues in the CDR3. The CDR3 sequence is CAIHPTSGSYNEQFF. In nucleotides, the CDR3 is TGTGCCATCCACCCGACTAGCGGATCCTACAATGAGCAGTTCTTC.